The next 29 T cell receptor beta chains were all read from a single sample in a study of cytomegalovirus exposure and HLA in healthy donors. It was with 60 Vbeta and 13 Jbeta primers that the PCR ran. Method: immunoSEQ multiplex PCR; TCRdb's copy keeps in-frame clones and lacks some. The sample gives some 100,000 clones, roughly 74% of which show up once; around 14% is in the top ten. Sequences were obtained from PBMCs. The receptors shown here come from a woman in her 70s in good health and CMV-seropositive.

This clone was detected only a few times. The rearrangement links TRBV6-1 to TRBJ2-1, with 8 bases that match TRBD2. Germline V gene lookup returns CDR1 MNHNS and CDR2 SASEGT. V trimming: 7 bases; J trimming: 3 bases; junction bases outside the gene matches: 8. CDR3 length: 15 residues. The CDR3 protein is CASTPGLAGYNEQFF. The CDR3 DNA reads as TGTGCCAGCACTCCGGGCCTAGCGGGCTACAATGAGCAGTTCTTC.

The V gene is TRBV12-5, the J gene TRBJ2-1; 7 nucleotides align to TRBD1. V shed 6 bases, J shed 8 bases, and the junction held 10 bases outside the gene matches. The germline V gene encodes CDR1 LGHNT and CDR2 FRNRAP. This CDR3 contains 14 residues. The CDR3 region has the DNA TGTGCTAGTGGGACCGGGACAGTGGCAGATGAGCAGTTCTTC. Its protein is CASGTGTVADEQFF.

V gene TRBV7-9 combines with J gene TRBJ2-1; D is perhaps TRBD1 (6 bases). The V end was cut by 2 bases, the J end by 6 bases, with 11 bases between. The CDR3 sequence is 14 residues long. CDR1 SEHNR and CDR2 FQNEAQ come from the germline V gene (reference sequence). CDR3 coding DNA: TGTGCCAGCAGCTTAACGACAGGTTTCAATGAGCAGTTCTTC. Translating it yields CASSLTTGFNEQFF.

This clone occurred a few times. The rearrangement links TRBV27 to TRBJ2-7, with D tentatively TRBD2 (6 bases). The CDR3 totals 15 residues. Trimming stripped 2 bases from V and 3 bases from J, with 14 bases between. Germline V lookup: CDR1 MNHEY, CDR2 SMNVEV (reference sequence). CDR3 protein: CASSLRGNLGYEQYF. Written as DNA, the CDR3 is TGTGCCAGCAGTTTACGCGGGAACCTTGGCTACGAGCAGTACTTC.

The V and J genes are TRBV18 and TRBJ2-7; tentative D call: TRBD1 (6 bases). CDR3 length: 15 residues. Germline loops: CDR1 KGHSH, CDR2 LQKENI. V was trimmed by 2 bases and J by 6 bases, leaving 17 bases between them. This chain's CDR3 is CASSPVSAGTSEQYF. CDR3 sequence (DNA): TGTGCCAGCTCACCAGTGTCAGCAGGGACAAGCGAGCAGTACTTC.

This clone has just a few counts. The chain has TRBV29-1 and TRBJ2-5; D may be TRBD2 (6 bases). CDR1 and CDR2 (germline): SQVTM, ANQGSEA. Trimming took 4 bases from V and 4 from J, leaving 10 bases between them. CDR3 size: 12 residues. DNA for the CDR3: TGCAGCGTTGGCGGGATCGGAGAGACCCAGTACTTC. This translates into CSVGGIGETQYF.

This chain's CDR3 is CASSGGAGGGETQYF. The CDR3 bases are TGTGCCAGCAGCGGGGGGGCGGGAGGCGGAGAGACCCAGTACTTC. The V call is TRBV9, the J call TRBJ2-5; 8 bases line up with TRBD2. Losses at the gene ends were 3 bases for V and 4 bases for J; bases not matched to a gene: 8. This CDR3 is built from 15 residues. Germline V CDR1 and CDR2: SGDLS, YYNGEE. The full variable domain, rest sourced from reference TRBV9 and TRBJ2-5, is DSGVTQTPKHLITATGQRVTLRCSPRSGDLSVYWYQQSLDQGLQFLIQYYNGEERAKGNILERFSAQQFPDLHSELNLSSLELGDSALYFCASSGGAGGGETQYFGPGTRLLVL.

J is TRBJ2-7 and V is TRBV28; 8 bases match TRBD1. CDR1 and CDR2 from the germline V gene are MDHEN and SYDVKM. J gave up 4 bases and V 6 bases, and 11 bases lay outside the gene matches. The CDR3 runs 15 residues. As DNA, the CDR3 is TGTGCCAGCAGGGCTACAGGGGGACTCCCTTACGAGCAGTACTTC. Translating it yields CASRATGGLPYEQYF.

V usage is TRBV5-1 and J usage is TRBJ2-1, with D possibly being TRBD2 (6 bases). With 0 bases removed from V and 8 bases from J, the gap between germline ends came to 15 bases. CDR1 and CDR2 (germline): SGHRS, YFSETQ. This CDR3 is 15 amino acids long. The CDR3 spells CASSLVAARSDEQFF. The CDR3 DNA follows: TGCGCCAGCAGCTTGGTAGCGGCCCGATCCGATGAGCAGTTCTTC.

The rearrangement uses TRBV9 and TRBJ1-2; D unresolved. Germline V gene lookup returns CDR1 SGDLS and CDR2 YYNGEE. The CDR3 runs to 11 residues. V was cut by 3 bases and J by 2 bases, with 2 bases left in between. CDR3 amino acids: CASSANYGYTF. As DNA, the CDR3 is TGTGCCAGCAGCGCGAACTATGGCTACACCTTC. Supplemented by reference TRBV9 and TRBJ1-2, the full variable domain reads DSGVTQTPKHLITATGQRVTLRCSPRSGDLSVYWYQQSLDQGLQFLIQYYNGEERAKGNILERFSAQQFPDLHSELNLSSLELGDSALYFCASSANYGYTFGSGTRLTVV.

Comment on this clone: Sequence at one end of the junction differs from germline and may be a read error. The chain links TRBV4-1 to TRBJ1-5, with 10 nucleotides matching TRBD1. The length of the CDR3 is 15 residues. Per germline, CDR1 MGHRA and CDR2 YSYEKL. For the CDR3, the DNA is TGCGCCAGCAGCAACGCCGGGACAGGGGCTCAGCCCCAGCGTTTT. Translation: CASSNAGTGAQPQRF.

The gene calls are TRBV5-1 and TRBJ2-7; D uncertain. CDR3 length: 12 amino acids. V was cut by 2 bases and J by 3 bases, with 6 bases left in between. CDR1 and CDR2 from the germline V gene are SGHRS and YFSETQ. CDR3 nucleotide sequence: TGCGCCAGCAGCTTCACCGGCTACGAGCAGTACTTC. It is translated as CASSFTGYEQYF.

The J gene is TRBJ2-7, the V gene TRBV5-1; 7 bases match TRBD2. The CDR3 spans 12 residues. V shed 3 bases, J shed 7 bases, and the junction held 4 bases outside the gene matches. The germline CDR1 and CDR2 sequences are SGHRS and YFSETQ. CDR3 sequence reads: CASSYTGREQYF. The CDR3, as DNA: TGCGCCAGCAGCTATACCGGGAGGGAGCAGTACTTC.

The chain uses TRBV5-1 and TRBJ2-1; tentatively, D is TRBD2 (5 bases). This CDR3 has 16 residues. The V gene lost 0 bases and the J gene lost 2 bases, with 12 bases spanning the gap. Germline CDR1 is SGHRS and CDR2 is YFSETQ. As DNA, the CDR3 is TGCGCCAGCAGCTTGGGGGGAAGCGGACCCTACAATGAGCAGTTCTTC. It yields the protein CASSLGGSGPYNEQFF.

This clone showed up just once. This chain connects TRBV25-1 to TRBJ2-1; possible D gene TRBD2, 6 bases. CDR1 and CDR2 from the germline V gene are MGHDK and SYGVNS. V shed 3 bases and J shed 8 bases, with 11 bases lying between them. The CDR3 has 13 residues. The CDR3 here is CASSEAGRDEQFF. The CDR3 DNA reads as TGTGCCAGCAGTGAGGCGGGAAGGGATGAGCAGTTCTTC. The full variable domain, in which reference TRBV25-1 and TRBJ2-1 provide the parts outside the CDR3, is EADIYQTPRYLVIGTGKKITLECSQTMGHDKMYWYQQDPGMELHLIHYSYGVNSTEKGDLSSESTVSRIRTEHFPLTLESARPSHTSQYLCASSEAGRDEQFFGPGTRLTVL.

CDR3 sequence (DNA): TGTGCCAGCAGTTTAAGGCTGAGGTGGAGCAATCAGCCCCAGCATTTT. It codes for CASSLRLRWSNQPQHF. V gene TRBV28 combines with J gene TRBJ1-5; D remains ambiguous. Germline assignment: CDR1 MDHEN and CDR2 SYDVKM. Trimming took 2 bases from V and 1 from J, leaving 12 bases between them. CDR3 length: 16 residues.

The table lists this clone with a few counts. The chain has TRBV4-1 and TRBJ2-1, with 12 bases identical to TRBD2. Germline V lookup: CDR1 MGHRA, CDR2 YSYEKL. This CDR3 has 14 amino acids. After removal of 6 bases from V and 5 bases from J, the junction contained 2 bases not matched to a gene. The CDR3 sequence: CASRLAGGHNEQFF. The CDR3 bases are TGCGCCAGCAGGCTAGCGGGAGGGCACAATGAGCAGTTCTTC.

This clone was detected only a few times. The V gene is TRBV5-1, the J gene TRBJ1-1; D unresolved. V was shortened by 4 bases and J by 4 bases, with 11 bases between the two germline ends. Germline-derived CDR1 and CDR2 are SGHRS and YFSETQ. The CDR3 has 13 residues. CDR3 amino acids: CASSPDGSTEAFF. For the CDR3, the DNA is TGCGCCAGCAGCCCCGACGGGAGCACTGAAGCTTTCTTT. Full variable domain (missing parts from reference TRBV5-1 and TRBJ1-1): KAGVTQTPRYLIKTRGQQVTLSCSPISGHRSVSWYQQTPGQGLQFLFEYFSETQRNKGNFPGRFSGRQFSNSRSEMNVSTLELGDSALYLCASSPDGSTEAFFGQGTRLTVV.

This clone was seen a handful of times. The V call is TRBV5-6, the J call TRBJ2-1; possibly TRBD2 for D (5 bases). Deletions cut 4 bases from V and 12 bases from J, with 17 bases between. The CDR3 extends over 13 amino acids. CDR1 is SGHDT, CDR2 YYEEEE, per germline. CDR3: CASSPLGADGQFF. In DNA form, the CDR3 reads TGTGCCAGCAGCCCTCTGGGAGCAGATGGGCAGTTCTTC.

This chain connects TRBV15 to TRBJ2-7, with 9 bases matching TRBD1. V lost 3 bases and J lost 3; bases outside the gene matches: 15. The CDR3 totals 18 residues. Germline values: CDR1 LNHNV, CDR2 YYDKDF (reference sequence). Here the CDR3 DNA reads TGTGCCACCAGCAGGGTAATAGGGACAGGGTTCAGCCTCTACGAGCAGTACTTC. This translates into CATSRVIGTGFSLYEQYF.

The chain uses TRBV6-6 and TRBJ1-4; TRBD1 matches at 7 bases. The germline CDR1 and CDR2 sequences are MNHNY and SVGAGI (reference sequence). The V segment lost 7 bases and the J segment 4 bases; nucleotides outside the gene matches: 9. The CDR3 has 15 residues. The CDR3 spells CASIGSGQFNEKLFF. The CDR3 bases are TGTGCCAGCATCGGATCGGGACAGTTTAATGAAAAACTGTTTTTT.

This clone showed up just a few times. The rearrangement uses TRBV11-3 and TRBJ2-1; 7 positions match TRBD2. This CDR3 spans 14 amino acids. In germline, CDR1 is SGHNT, CDR2 YENEEA. Trimming removed 1 base from V and 8 bases from J; junction bases left unmatched: 5. The CDR3 here is CASSLGLAGYEQFF. The CDR3 nucleotides are TGTGCCAGCAGCTTAGGCTTAGCGGGCTATGAGCAGTTCTTC.

This rearrangement joins TRBV2 to TRBJ1-2; TRBD1 matches at 7 bases. The CDR3 loop spans 15 amino acids. With V trimmed by 7 bases and J by 2 bases, 10 bases remained unmatched. In germline, CDR1 is SNHLY, CDR2 FYNNEI. DNA for the CDR3: TGTGCCAGCACGGGACAGCCTTGGGGCAACTATGGCTACACCTTC. This codes for CASTGQPWGNYGYTF.

This clone was seen a few times. CDR3 in amino acids: CSEGGDYGYTF. Here the CDR3 DNA reads TGCAGCGAAGGGGGTGACTATGGCTACACCTTC. This chain joins TRBV29-1 and TRBJ1-2; perhaps TRBD1 as D (6 bases). Trimming took 7 bases from V and 3 from J, leaving 9 bases between them. Germline V gene lookup returns CDR1 SQVTM and CDR2 ANQGSEA. CDR3 length equals 11 residues.

The chain is built from TRBV4-1 and TRBJ2-7; TRBD2 is a possible D gene (6 bases). Germline CDR1 MGHRA, CDR2 YSYEKL. The V and J ends lost 1 base and 3 bases respectively, with 16 bases between them. CDR3 size: 16 residues. The chain's CDR3 is CASSQVLLTTSYEQYF. CDR3 DNA sequence: TGCGCCAGCAGCCAAGTCCTCCTCACGACTAGCTACGAGCAGTACTTC.

The chain joins TRBV27 to TRBJ1-5; D is undetermined. This CDR3 spans 15 amino acids. Germline V gives CDR1 MNHEY, CDR2 SMNVEV (reference sequence). V was clipped by 5 bases and J by 0 bases, with 11 bases between them. The CDR3 is CASSPTDDSNQPQHF. CDR3 coding DNA: TGTGCCAGCAGTCCCACAGATGATAGCAATCAGCCCCAGCATTTT.

The chain carries TRBV5-1 and TRBJ2-5, with TRBD2 matching over 7 bases. CDR3 length: 15 amino acids. Germline CDR1 and CDR2: SGHRS and YFSETQ. The J segment lost 5 bases and the V segment lost 4 bases, leaving 11 bases of the junction unmatched. CDR3 in amino acids: CASSPDPGGGETQYF. The CDR3 region has the DNA TGCGCCAGCAGCCCCGACCCGGGGGGAGGGGAGACCCAGTACTTC.

V usage is TRBV5-6 and J usage is TRBJ1-3; D unresolved. V was pared by 2 bases and J by 0 bases, with 12 bases between. From germline, CDR1 is SGHDT and CDR2 YYEEEE. The CDR3 spans 16 residues. Here the CDR3 reads CASSLTHASSGNTIYF. The CDR3, as DNA: TGTGCCAGCAGCTTAACACATGCCTCCTCTGGAAACACCATATATTTT.

This clone is a singleton in its sample. This rearrangement joins TRBV6-5 to TRBJ1-2; 8 nucleotides match TRBD1. The V and J ends lost 1 base and 6 bases, in that order; junction bases with no gene match: 4. Germline-derived CDR1 and CDR2 are MNHEY and SVGAGI. This CDR3 comprises 14 residues. The CDR3 region is CASSYFTGGNGYTF. CDR3 DNA sequence: TGTGCCAGCAGTTACTTCACAGGGGGGAATGGCTACACCTTC.